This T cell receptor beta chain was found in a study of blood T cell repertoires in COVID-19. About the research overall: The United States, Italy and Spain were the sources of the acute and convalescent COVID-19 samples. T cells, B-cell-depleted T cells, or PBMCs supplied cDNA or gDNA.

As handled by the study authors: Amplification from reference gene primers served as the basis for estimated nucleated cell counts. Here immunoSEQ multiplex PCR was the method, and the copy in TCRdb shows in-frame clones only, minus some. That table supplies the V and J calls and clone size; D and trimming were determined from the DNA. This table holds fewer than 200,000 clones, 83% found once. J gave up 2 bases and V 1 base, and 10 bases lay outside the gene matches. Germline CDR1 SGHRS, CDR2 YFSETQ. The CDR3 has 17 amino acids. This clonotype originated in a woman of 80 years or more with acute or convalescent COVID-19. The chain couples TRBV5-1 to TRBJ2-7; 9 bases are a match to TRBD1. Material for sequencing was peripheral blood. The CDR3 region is CASSLTGLGQGAYEQYF. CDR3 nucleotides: TGCGCCAGCAGCTTGACGGGGTTGGGACAGGGAGCCTACGAGCAGTACTTC.